This record covers a single T cell receptor beta chain. This sample stems from a study of blood T cell repertoires in COVID-19. Germline V gives CDR1 SGHNT, CDR2 YYREEE (reference sequence). Trimming shortened V by 3 bases and J by 0 bases, and 9 bases separated the two germline ends. This CDR3 region has 14 residues. Libraries were prepared by immunoSEQ multiplex PCR; TCRdb keeps only in-frame clonotypes and omits some of them. The repertoire holds about 480,000 clones, with 85% to 90% as singletons. The source is a woman aged 35 to 49 who had recovered from COVID-19. Sequencing was carried out using PBMCs or T cells enriched from blood (not recorded which). The V gene is TRBV5-4, the J gene TRBJ2-5, with TRBD1 as a possible D gene (6 bases). The CDR3 sequence is CASSSGTNQETQYF. CDR3 bases: TGTGCCAGCAGCTCCGGGACAAACCAAGAGACCCAGTACTTC.